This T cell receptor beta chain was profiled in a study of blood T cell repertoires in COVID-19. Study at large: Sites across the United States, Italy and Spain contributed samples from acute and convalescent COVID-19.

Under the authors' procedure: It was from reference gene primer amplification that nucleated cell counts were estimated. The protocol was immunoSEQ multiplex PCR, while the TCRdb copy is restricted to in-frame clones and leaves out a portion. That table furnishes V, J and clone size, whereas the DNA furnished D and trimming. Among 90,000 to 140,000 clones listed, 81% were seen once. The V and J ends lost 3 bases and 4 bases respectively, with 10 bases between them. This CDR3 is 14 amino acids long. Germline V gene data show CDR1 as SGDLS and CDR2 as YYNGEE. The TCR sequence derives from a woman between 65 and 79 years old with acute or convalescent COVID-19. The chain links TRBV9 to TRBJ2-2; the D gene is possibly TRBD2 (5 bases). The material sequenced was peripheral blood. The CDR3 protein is CASSGRSTTGELFF. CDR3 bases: TGTGCCAGCAGCGGGAGGTCGACCACCGGGGAGCTGTTTTTT.